This T cell receptor (beta chain) was documented in a study of cytomegalovirus exposure and HLA in healthy donors. Study-wide findings and caveats: HLA restriction was apparent for most CMV-associated TCR beta chains in a later analysis. According to the study, roughly 160 TCR beta chains were cytomegalovirus-associated.

As for this clone: The antigen remains undetermined.

With 60 Vbeta and 13 Jbeta primers, the PCR was carried out. The method was immunoSEQ multiplex PCR; TCRdb's version includes in-frame clones alone and lacks a portion of them. The sample includes about 130,000 clones, about 80% of them seen just once. Germline-derived CDR1 and CDR2 are SQVTM and ANQGSEA. The CDR3 spans 12 residues. V gave up 7 bases and J gave up 5 bases; unmatched junction bases: 4. The chain uses TRBV29-1 and TRBJ1-4; 7 nucleotides agree with TRBD1. The receptor's source is a male donor in good health and CMV-seronegative. Material: PBMCs. The CDR3 DNA reads TGCAGCGCGGGACAGTCCAATGAAAAACTGTTTTTT. Its protein is CSAGQSNEKLFF.